This is a list of T cell receptor beta chains from one sample in a study of T cell responses to AZD1222 COVID-19 vaccine. TCRdb's copy holds only in-frame clones and misses some; the assay was immunoSEQ multiplex PCR. The sample includes 90,000 or so clones, around nine tenths of them seen just once. This specimen was peripheral blood, taken on day 0 of AZD1222 vaccination. Source of these receptors: an adult in good health. Each CDR3 is given with its conserved first and last residue. The D gene is left open where the match is weak. Expanded clones get a size class; other rows say once, few or many, or leave the size out.

v_gene	abundance	d_gene	j_gene	CDR3nt	CDR3aa
TRBV6-5	NA	NA	TRBJ2-7	TGTGCCAGCGGGCGGGGACAGAACTACGAGCAGTACTTC	CASGRGQNYEQYF
TRBV2	NA	NA	TRBJ1-3	TGTGCCAGCAGTGGGACAGCCTCTGGAAACACCATATATTTT	CASSGTASGNTIYF
TRBV6-2/TRBV6-3	NA	NA	TRBJ1-5	TGTGCCAGCAGTTACTCCCGCACCCAAACCTATAGCAATCAGCCCCAGCATTTT	CASSYSRTQTYSNQPQHF
TRBV6-2/TRBV6-3	NA	NA	TRBJ1-1	TGTGCCAGCAGTAACAGGGAAAGACGGACTGAAGCTTTCTTT	CASSNRERRTEAFF
TRBV11-2	NA	NA	TRBJ2-3	TGTGCCAGCAGCTCTAAGACGGTTGTCCTCACAGATACGCAGTATTTT	CASSSKTVVLTDTQYF
TRBV9	NA	NA	TRBJ1-5	TGTGCCAGCAGCGATACCTCGGGGGGCCAACCCCCCAATCAGCCCCAGCATTTT	CASSDTSGGQPPNQPQHF
TRBV24-1	NA	NA	TRBJ2-7	TGTGCCACCAGTGATTTAACATATGGGGAGCAGTACTTC	CATSDLTYGEQYF
TRBV10-3	NA	NA	TRBJ1-3	TGTGCCATCAGTGGGGGCTCTAACTCTGGAAACACCATATATTTT	CAISGGSNSGNTIYF
TRBV5-1	NA	NA	TRBJ1-1	TGCGCCAGCAGCGCCGTTGAAGGAGGGGACACTGAAGCTTTCTTT	CASSAVEGGDTEAFF
TRBV28	NA	NA	TRBJ2-1	TGTGCCAGCAGTTCAGAGGGTGGGGCGTACAATGAGCAGTTCTTC	CASSSEGGAYNEQFF
TRBV5-4	NA	TRBD1	TRBJ2-2	TGTGCCAGCAGCTGGGACAGGGGGCCGAGCACCGGGGAGCTGTTTTTT	CASSWDRGPSTGELFF
TRBV6-6	NA	NA	TRBJ1-1	TGTGCCAGCAGTTACTACAGGGAAAGGAACACTGAAGCTTTCTTT	CASSYYRERNTEAFF
TRBV25-1	NA	NA	TRBJ1-2	TGTGCCAGCAGTGAATCGGGGGTGGGTGGCTACACCTTC	CASSESGVGGYTF
TRBV28	NA	NA	TRBJ1-5	TGTGCCAGCAGCAACCCTAACAATCAGCCCCAGCATTTT	CASSNPNNQPQHF
TRBV9	NA	NA	TRBJ2-5	TGTGCCAGCAGCGTAGGTGGGAAGGAGACCCAGTACTTC	CASSVGGKETQYF
TRBV5-1	once	NA	TRBJ2-5	TGCGCCAGCAGCTCCCGTGAAGTGAGCGGCCAAGAGACCCAGTACTTC	CASSSREVSGQETQYF
TRBV6-2/TRBV6-3	NA	NA	TRBJ2-7	TGTGCCAGCAGCCCCGGGACTTACTACGAGCAGTACTTC	CASSPGTYYEQYF
TRBV6-4	NA	NA	TRBJ2-2	TGTGCCAGCAGTGACATCCCTACTAGAATCGGGGAGCTGTTTTTT	CASSDIPTRIGELFF
TRBV19	NA	TRBD2	TRBJ2-2	TGTGCCAGTAGTTCGGGAGCGGGATCGAACACCGGGGAGCTGTTTTTT	CASSSGAGSNTGELFF
TRBV6-5	NA	TRBD2	TRBJ2-1	TGTGCCAGCAGTTACGATATAGCGGGGGGGCCCAATGAGCAGTTCTTC	CASSYDIAGGPNEQFF
TRBV3-1/TRBV3-2	once	TRBD1	TRBJ2-3	TGTGCCAGCAGCGGCCCCCAGGGGGTCATCACAGATACGCAGTATTTT	CASSGPQGVITDTQYF
TRBV5-5	NA	NA	TRBJ2-3	TGTGCCAGCAGCTTGGTTCCTAGTAGCCCCTCAGATACGCAGTATTTT	CASSLVPSSPSDTQYF
TRBV7-2	NA	TRBD1	TRBJ1-5	TGTGCCAGCAGCTCGGGACAGGGAATCAATCAGCCCCAGCATTTT	CASSSGQGINQPQHF
TRBV7-2	NA	NA	TRBJ2-4	TGTGCCAGCGCCGTCAGGGAGATTCAGTACTTC	CASAVREIQYF
TRBV24-1	once	TRBD1	TRBJ1-5	TGTGCCACCAGTGATCCCGGGACAGGGGGCAATCAGCCCCAGCATTTT	CATSDPGTGGNQPQHF
TRBV7-2	NA	NA	TRBJ2-2	TGTGCCAGCAGGCCTGACGTCTGGAACACCGGGGAGCTGTTTTTT	CASRPDVWNTGELFF
TRBV24-1	NA	TRBD1	TRBJ1-4	TGTGCCACAGCCCCTGCAGGGGGTTCAACTAATGAAAAACTGTTTTTT	CATAPAGGSTNEKLFF
TRBV7-9	few	NA	TRBJ1-2	TGTGCCAGCAGCCGACAGGCACTAGGAATTGGCTACACCTTC	CASSRQALGIGYTF
TRBV9	NA	NA	TRBJ1-5	TGTGCCAGCAGCGTCACAGGGAATCAGCCCCAGCATTTT	CASSVTGNQPQHF
TRBV27	few	NA	TRBJ2-7	TGTGCCAGCAGTTTAACAGGCTCCTACGAGCAGTACTTC	CASSLTGSYEQYF
TRBV6-6	NA	NA	TRBJ2-5	TGTGCCAGCAGCTCCCATCTGGAGGAGACCCAGTACTTC	CASSSHLEETQYF
TRBV27	few	NA	TRBJ2-1	TGTGCCAGCAGTTGGTTCTCCGGACAGATTAATAATGAGCAGTTCTTC	CASSWFSGQINNEQFF
TRBV6-5	NA	NA	TRBJ1-2	TGTGCCAGCAGGGGAGGGGGGATGGTAGATGGCTACACCTTC	CASRGGGMVDGYTF
TRBV18	NA	TRBD1	TRBJ1-3	TGTGCCAGCTCACCATGGGACAGCAGCTCTGGAAACACCATATATTTT	CASSPWDSSSGNTIYF
TRBV7-3	NA	TRBD1	TRBJ1-1	TGTGCCAGCAGCGCAGGGGGAGGGGACACTGAAGCTTTCTTT	CASSAGGGDTEAFF
TRBV11-1	once	TRBD1	TRBJ1-1	TGTGCCAGCAGCTCCTCCGGGACAGCGAACACTGAAGCTTTCTTT	CASSSSGTANTEAFF
TRBV5-6	NA	NA	TRBJ1-3	TGTGCCAGCAGCTTATCCGTCGACACCATATATTTT	CASSLSVDTIYF
TRBV5-5	NA	TRBD1	TRBJ1-4	TGTGCCAGCAGCTTGGCAGACAGGGAGGAACTTTATAATGAAAAACTGTTTTTT	CASSLADREELYNEKLFF
TRBV6-5	NA	NA	TRBJ1-3	TGTGCCAGCAGTTACTCGGGACAATCGGGAAACACCATATATTTT	CASSYSGQSGNTIYF
TRBV27	once	NA	TRBJ2-7	TGTGCCAGCAGTCTCTTGGGACGGTCCGGTGTACACGAGCAGTACTTC	CASSLLGRSGVHEQYF
TRBV6-5	few	NA	TRBJ2-7	TGTGCCAGCAGGTTCCCAGTAGAGACCTACGAGCAGTACTTC	CASRFPVETYEQYF
TRBV7-3	NA	NA	TRBJ1-2	TGTGCCAGCAGCCCTAGGGCAGGGGACGTCTACACCTTC	CASSPRAGDVYTF
TRBV6-2/TRBV6-3	NA	NA	TRBJ2-7	TGTGCCAGCAGCCCGGGCTGGGCGTACGAGCAGTACTTC	CASSPGWAYEQYF
TRBV18	NA	NA	TRBJ1-2	TGTGCCAGCTCACCCCAACAGGCTAACTATGGCTACACCTTC	CASSPQQANYGYTF
TRBV7-8	NA	NA	TRBJ2-7	TGTGCCAGCAGCTCAAATGCCTACGAGCAGTACTTC	CASSSNAYEQYF
TRBV19	NA	TRBD1	TRBJ1-2	TGTGCCAGCTTAAGACAGGGGTGGGCCAACTATGGCTACACCTTC	CASLRQGWANYGYTF
TRBV5-1	NA	NA	TRBJ2-3	TGCGCCAGCAGCTTGGTTGCGGGGTGGGAGGATACGCAGTATTTT	CASSLVAGWEDTQYF
TRBV19	NA	NA	TRBJ1-2	TGTGCCAGTAGTCCCTCGGGGGGGCACTATGGCTACACCTTC	CASSPSGGHYGYTF
TRBV24-1	NA	NA	TRBJ1-5	TGTGCCACCAGTGAGGACACTCAGCCCCAGCATTTT	CATSEDTQPQHF